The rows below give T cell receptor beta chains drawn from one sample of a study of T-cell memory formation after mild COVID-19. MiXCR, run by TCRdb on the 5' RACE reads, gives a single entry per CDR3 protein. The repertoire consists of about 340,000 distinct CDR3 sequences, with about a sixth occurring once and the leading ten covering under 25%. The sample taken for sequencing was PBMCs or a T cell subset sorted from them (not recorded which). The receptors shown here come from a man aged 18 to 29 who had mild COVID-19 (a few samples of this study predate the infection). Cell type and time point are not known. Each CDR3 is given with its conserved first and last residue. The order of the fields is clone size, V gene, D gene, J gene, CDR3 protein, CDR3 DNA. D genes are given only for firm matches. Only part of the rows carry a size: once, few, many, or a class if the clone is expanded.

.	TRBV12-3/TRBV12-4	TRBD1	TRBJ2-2	CASSDRVPQAGELFF	TGTGCCAGCAGCGACAGGGTGCCCCAAGCCGGGGAGCTGTTTTTT
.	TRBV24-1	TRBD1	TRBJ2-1	CATSDFGTGGNEQFF	TGTGCCACCAGTGATTTTGGGACAGGGGGGAATGAGCAGTTCTTC
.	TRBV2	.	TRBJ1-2	CASTLGGFDGYTF	TGTGCCAGCACTTTAGGAGGGTTTGATGGCTACACCTTC
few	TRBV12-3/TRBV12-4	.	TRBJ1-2	CASSFLGAGGYTF	TGTGCCAGCAGTTTCTTGGGGGCGGGAGGCTACACCTTC
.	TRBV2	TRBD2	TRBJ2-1	CASTTGLAGGYNEQFF	TGTGCCAGCACCACCGGACTAGCGGGGGGCTACAATGAGCAGTTCTTC
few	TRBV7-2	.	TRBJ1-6	CASSLVLRENSPLHF	TGTGCCAGCAGCTTAGTTCTGAGGGAGAATTCACCCCTCCACTTT
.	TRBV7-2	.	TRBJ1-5	CASRKTGYSNQPQHF	TGTGCCAGCAGGAAAACAGGTTATAGCAATCAGCCCCAGCATTTT
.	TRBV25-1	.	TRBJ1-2	CASGDIYGYTF	TGTGCCAGCGGGGATATCTATGGCTACACCTTC
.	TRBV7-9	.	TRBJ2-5	CASSLDAGETQYF	TGTGCCAGCAGCTTAGATGCGGGAGAGACCCAGTACTTC
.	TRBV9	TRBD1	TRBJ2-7	CASSGGQGNEQYF	TGTGCCAGCAGCGGGGGACAGGGGAACGAGCAGTACTTC
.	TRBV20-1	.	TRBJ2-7	CSASVGGIAEQYF	TGCAGTGCTAGTGTCGGGGGCATCGCCGAGCAGTACTTC
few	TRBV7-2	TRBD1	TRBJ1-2	CASSLGGQGDYGYTF	TGTGCCAGCAGCTTAGGGGGACAGGGCGACTATGGCTACACCTTC
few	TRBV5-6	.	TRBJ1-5	CASSLIQARQPQHF	TGTGCCAGCAGCTTAATTCAGGCAAGACAGCCCCAGCATTTT
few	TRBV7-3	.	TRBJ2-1	CASSEVADSYNEQFF	TGTGCCAGCAGCGAAGTAGCGGACTCCTACAATGAGCAGTTCTTC
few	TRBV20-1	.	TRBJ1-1	CSAAYTEAFF	TGCAGTGCTGCGTACACTGAAGCTTTCTTT
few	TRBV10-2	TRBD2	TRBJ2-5	CASRRSGGLYIQETQYF	TGCGCCAGCAGAAGGAGCGGGGGGCTATACATTCAAGAGACCCAGTACTTC
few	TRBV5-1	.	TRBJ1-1	CASSLSGRLMNTEAFF	TGCGCCAGCAGCTTGTCAGGACGACTTATGAACACTGAAGCTTTCTTT
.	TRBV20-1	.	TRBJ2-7	CSARGLVVTGYSYEQYF	TGCAGTGCTAGAGGTCTCGTGGTGACAGGATACAGTTACGAGCAGTACTTC
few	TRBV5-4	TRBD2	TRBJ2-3	CASSLEGLAVEYF	TGTGCCAGCAGCTTGGAGGGACTAGCGGTGGAGTATTTT
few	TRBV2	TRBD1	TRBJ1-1	CASRGDRAVNTEAFF	TGTGCCAGCAGGGGGGACAGGGCTGTGAACACTGAAGCTTTCTTT
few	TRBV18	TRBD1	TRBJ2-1	CASSPPRTGGNNEQFF	TGTGCCAGCTCACCACCACGGACAGGGGGCAACAATGAGCAGTTCTTC
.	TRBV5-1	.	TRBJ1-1	CASSLRATMNTEAFF	TGCGCCAGCAGCTTGAGGGCTACCATGAACACTGAAGCTTTCTTT
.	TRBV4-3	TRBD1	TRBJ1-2	CASSQEAATGVSYGYTF	TGCGCCAGCAGCCAAGAAGCCGCGACAGGGGTTAGCTATGGCTACACCTTC
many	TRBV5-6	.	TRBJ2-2	CASSLLLAGELFF	TGTGCCAGCAGCTTACTCCTCGCCGGGGAGCTGTTTTTT
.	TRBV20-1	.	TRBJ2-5	CSARDPAETQYF	TGCAGTGCTAGAGACCCTGCGGAGACCCAGTACTTC
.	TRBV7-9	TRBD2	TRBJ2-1	CASSFASGGPKDNEQFF	TGTGCCAGCAGCTTTGCTAGCGGGGGGCCTAAGGACAATGAGCAGTTCTTC
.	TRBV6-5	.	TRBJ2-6	CASSYFGRSSGANVLTF	TGTGCCAGCAGTTACTTCGGACGGAGCTCTGGGGCCAACGTCCTGACTTTC
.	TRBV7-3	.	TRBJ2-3	CASSQSGADTQYF	TGTGCCAGCAGTCAGTCGGGGGCCGATACGCAGTATTTT
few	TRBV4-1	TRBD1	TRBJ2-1	CASSLHGTGGDEQFF	TGCGCCAGCAGCCTCCACGGGACAGGGGGAGATGAGCAGTTCTTC
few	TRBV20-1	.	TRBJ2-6	CSAHSSGANVLTF	TGCAGTGCTCACAGTTCTGGGGCCAACGTCCTGACTTTC
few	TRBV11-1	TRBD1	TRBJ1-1	CASSSTGGYTEAFF	TGTGCCAGCAGTTCGACAGGGGGATACACCGAAGCTTTCTTT
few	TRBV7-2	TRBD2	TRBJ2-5	CASSGLAGGQETQYF	TGTGCCAGCAGCGGACTAGCGGGGGGCCAGGAGACCCAGTACTTC
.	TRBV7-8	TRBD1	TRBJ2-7	CASRGIWDRFYF	TGTGCCAGCAGGGGGATCTGGGACAGGTTTTACTTC
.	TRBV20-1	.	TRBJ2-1	CSASGGYNEQFF	TGCAGTGCTAGCGGGGGCTACAATGAGCAGTTCTTC
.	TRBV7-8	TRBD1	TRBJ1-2	CASSQTRGRLYGYTF	TGTGCCAGCAGCCAAACCAGGGGGCGCCTCTATGGCTACACCTTC
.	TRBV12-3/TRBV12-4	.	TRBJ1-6	CASTAMGGGSPLHF	TGTGCCAGCACCGCCATGGGGGGCGGTTCACCCCTCCACTTT
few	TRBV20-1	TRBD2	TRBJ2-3	CSARVAGADTQYF	TGCAGTGCTAGAGTAGCGGGGGCAGATACGCAGTATTTT
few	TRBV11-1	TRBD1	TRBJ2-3	CASNGQGTDTQYF	TGTGCCAGTAACGGACAGGGGACAGATACGCAGTATTTT
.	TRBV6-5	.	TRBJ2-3	CASTFDGRNTDTQYF	TGTGCCAGCACCTTCGACGGCAGGAACACAGATACGCAGTATTTT
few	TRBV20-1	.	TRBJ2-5	CSARDWGQETQYF	TGCAGTGCTAGAGATTGGGGGCAAGAGACCCAGTACTTC
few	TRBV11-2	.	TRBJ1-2	CASSLDQYGYTF	TGTGCCAGCAGTTTAGATCAGTATGGCTACACCTTC
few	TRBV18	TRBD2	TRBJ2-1	CASSAGGPQFF	TGTGCCAGCTCCGCGGGGGGGCCTCAGTTCTTC
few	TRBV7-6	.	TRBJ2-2	CASSSPEGPRGELFF	TGTGCCAGCAGCTCCCCTGAGGGCCCCCGCGGGGAGCTGTTTTTT
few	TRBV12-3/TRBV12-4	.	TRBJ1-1	CASSLVSDPEAFF	TGTGCCAGCAGTTTAGTTAGCGACCCTGAAGCTTTCTTT
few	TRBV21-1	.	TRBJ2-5	CASSNPQGQETQYF	TGTGCCAGCAGCAACCCCCAGGGCCAAGAGACCCAGTACTTC
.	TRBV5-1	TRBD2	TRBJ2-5	CASSLPGGDETQYF	TGCGCCAGCAGCTTGCCGGGGGGGGACGAGACCCAGTACTTC
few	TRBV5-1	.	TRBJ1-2	CASSLGDVYGYTF	TGCGCCAGCAGCTTAGGGGATGTCTATGGCTACACCTTC
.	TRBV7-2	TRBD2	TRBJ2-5	CASSFVTSGPLGTQYF	TGTGCCAGCAGCTTCGTAACTAGCGGGCCACTGGGGACCCAGTACTTC
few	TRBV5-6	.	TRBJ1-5	CASSLAPGAVSNQPQHF	TGTGCCAGCAGCTTGGCCCCAGGGGCAGTAAGCAATCAGCCCCAGCATTTT
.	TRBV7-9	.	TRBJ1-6	CASRRRALGLDNSPLHF	TGTGCCAGCCGCCGGAGGGCCCTCGGCCTGGATAATTCACCCCTCCACTTT
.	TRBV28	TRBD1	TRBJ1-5	CASSSPQGDQPQHF	TGTGCCAGCAGCTCCCCACAGGGGGACCAGCCCCAGCATTTT
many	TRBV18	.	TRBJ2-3	CASSPGGTDTQYF	TGTGCCAGCTCGCCGGGGGGCACAGATACGCAGTATTTT
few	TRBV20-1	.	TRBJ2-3	CSAALWGTDTQYF	TGCAGTGCTGCCCTCTGGGGAACAGATACGCAGTATTTT
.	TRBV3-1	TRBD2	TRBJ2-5	CASSQGLAGMVYQETQYF	TGTGCCAGCAGCCAAGGACTAGCGGGGATGGTTTACCAAGAGACCCAGTACTTC
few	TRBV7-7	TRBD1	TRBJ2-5	CASSLGQGATQYF	TGTGCTAGCAGCCTGGGACAGGGGGCGACCCAGTACTTC